This T cell receptor beta chain comes out of a study of blood T cell repertoires in COVID-19. On the study more broadly: COVID-19 samples from acute and convalescent phases originated in the United States, Italy and Spain. The analysed material was cDNA or gDNA that came from T cells, B-cell-depleted T cells, or PBMCs.

V dropped 7 bases and J dropped 1 base, with 9 bases sitting between them. The CDR3 totals 13 residues. Germline V lookup: CDR1 MNHEY, CDR2 SVGAGI. In the authors' workflow: Amplified reference gene primers provided the basis for estimating nucleated cell counts. Assay: immunoSEQ multiplex PCR; the TCRdb copy retains only in-frame clones and omits some. V and J calls and clone size are given by that table; D and trimming were obtained from the DNA. The data contain about 320,000 clones, about four fifths of them singletons. Sequenced sample: peripheral blood. The clonotype was recovered from a woman in her forties or fifties with acute or convalescent COVID-19. The J gene is TRBJ2-3, the V gene TRBV6-5; D is uncertain. CDR3 sequence: CASIGPGTDTQYF. The CDR3 DNA reads as TGTGCCAGCATTGGTCCGGGCACAGATACGCAGTATTTT.